These 25 T cell receptor beta chains were all obtained from the same sample, sequenced in a study of cytomegalovirus exposure and HLA in healthy donors. The primer mix had 60 Vbeta and 13 Jbeta primers. This table comes from immunoSEQ multiplex PCR, and its TCRdb copy is limited to in-frame clones, with some not included. The table records 150,000 to 200,000 clones, roughly 85% of them present only once. Sequenced input: PBMCs. The receptors were sampled from a woman aged 50 to 65 in good health and CMV-seronegative.

The chain is built from TRBV7-4 and TRBJ2-3; weak D call: TRBD2 (7 bases). This CDR3 has 19 amino acids. Looked up from germline, CDR1 is SGHVT and CDR2 is SQSDAQ. V lost 5 bases to trimming and J lost 0 bases, with 24 bases between them. DNA of the CDR3: TGTGCCAGCAGCGGAGGGGGTAGCGGGTACTTATCAAGCACAGATACGCAGTATTTT. Encoded protein: CASSGGGSGYLSSTDTQYF.

V gene TRBV19 combines with J gene TRBJ2-4; 9 nucleotides align to TRBD2. CDR3 size: 16 residues. CDR1 LNHDA and CDR2 SQIVND come from the germline V gene (reference sequence). J lost 4 bases, V lost 9 bases, and 13 bases had no gene match. The CDR3 is CASNSGASGEKNIQYF. DNA for the CDR3: TGTGCCAGCAACTCGGGCGCTAGCGGGGAAAAAAACATTCAGTACTTC.

J is TRBJ2-5 and V is TRBV18, with unresolved D. This CDR3 is built from 13 residues. The V end was cut by 3 bases, the J end by 2 bases, with 7 bases between. Looked up from germline, CDR1 is KGHSH and CDR2 is LQKENI. The CDR3 region has the DNA TGTGCCAGCTCACCGGGCAGACAAGAGACCCAGTACTTC. It is translated as CASSPGRQETQYF.

The genes are TRBV28 and TRBJ1-2; 9 bases are shared with TRBD1. This CDR3 has 14 amino acids. The germline V gene encodes CDR1 MDHEN and CDR2 SYDVKM. Trimming took 9 bases from V and 7 from J; bases not matched to a gene: 12. The CDR3 nucleotides are TGTGCCAGTTCACCCCCGGACAGGGGCCGTGGCTACACCTTC. Its translation is CASSPPDRGRGYTF.

The CDR3 region has the DNA TGCGCCAGCAGCCAAGATATAGGACAGGGGGCGCGGGGCCAGCCCCAGCATTTT. As protein: CASSQDIGQGARGQPQHF. This chain joins TRBV4-1 and TRBJ1-5; 11 bases match TRBD1. This CDR3 contains 18 residues. V lost 0 bases, J lost 7 bases, and 11 bases stayed unmatched. Germline CDR1 MGHRA, CDR2 YSYEKL.

The V call is TRBV29-1, the J call TRBJ2-1, with 7 bases lining up with TRBD2. The germline gives CDR1 SQVTM, CDR2 ANQGSEA. The CDR3 consists of 13 residues. The V and J ends lost 8 bases and 5 bases, in that order; junction bases with no gene match: 9. The CDR3 region has the DNA TGCAGCTCCGGGGCTAGCGGACACAATGAGCAGTTCTTC. Amino acid sequence: CSSGASGHNEQFF.

The rearrangement joins TRBV5-4 to TRBJ2-5, with D perhaps matching TRBD1 (5 bases). The CDR3 spans 15 residues. The V end lost 2 bases, the J end lost 0 bases, and 11 bases lay between the germline ends. Germline assignment: CDR1 SGHNT and CDR2 YYREEE (reference sequence). Here the CDR3 reads CASSFGAKYQETQYF. For the CDR3, the DNA is TGTGCCAGCAGCTTTGGGGCGAAGTACCAAGAGACCCAGTACTTC.

V is TRBV11-2 and J is TRBJ2-1; a weak D match, TRBD1 (6 bases). The CDR3 is made up of 14 amino acids. V dropped 5 bases and J dropped 2 bases, with 10 bases sitting between them. In germline, CDR1 is SGHAT, CDR2 FQNNGV. CDR3 amino acids: CASSTGTTYNEQFF. CDR3 in DNA: TGTGCCAGCAGCACCGGGACAACCTACAATGAGCAGTTCTTC.

The V gene is TRBV7-9, the J gene TRBJ2-1; 10 bases align to TRBD2. Trimming at V came to 11 bases and at J to 0 bases, leaving 10 bases not matched to a gene. CDR1 SEHNR and CDR2 FQNEAQ come from the germline V gene (reference sequence). The CDR3 consists of 16 residues. Written as DNA, the CDR3 is TGTGCCTTTGGAGCCATAGCGGGAGGCTCCTACAATGAGCAGTTCTTC. Protein product: CAFGAIAGGSYNEQFF.

This clone was seen once. The CDR3 here is CASSKGGPTGRYEQYF. The CDR3 DNA reads as TGTGCCAGCAGCAAAGGGGGTCCGACAGGGCGCTACGAGCAGTACTTC. The chain joins TRBV21-1 to TRBJ2-5; the table calls TRBD1, which could not be checked here. The J call may not be correct, given that the DNA end is closer to TRBJ2-7. TRBV21-1 is described as a pseudogene. The CDR3 extends over 16 amino acids.

V and J are TRBV6-5 and TRBJ2-1; D gene unclear. V gave up 6 bases and J gave up 0 bases, with 9 bases separating them. The CDR3 is made up of 14 amino acids. Germline V gene sequence: CDR1 MNHEY, CDR2 SVGAGI. The CDR3 is CASRVVSSYNEQFF. The CDR3, as DNA: TGTGCCAGCAGAGTTGTGAGCTCCTACAATGAGCAGTTCTTC.

The chain links TRBV28 to TRBJ1-2; TRBD1 matches at 9 bases. The CDR3 contains 15 residues. Germline V gives CDR1 MDHEN, CDR2 SYDVKM. J was trimmed by 3 bases and V by 2 bases; bases with no gene match: 4. The CDR3 nucleotides are TGTGCCAGCAGTTTACCGGGACAGGGCTACTATGGCTACACCTTC. It yields the protein CASSLPGQGYYGYTF.

CDR3 loop: CASSLAVGLAATRGTGELFF. As DNA, the CDR3 is TGCGCCAGCAGCTTGGCCGTCGGACTAGCGGCTACCCGGGGGACCGGGGAGCTGTTTTTT. This chain joins TRBV5-1 and TRBJ2-2; 10 nucleotides line up with TRBD2. Germline lookup yields CDR1 SGHRS and CDR2 YFSETQ. This CDR3 has 20 amino acids. Trimming took 0 bases from V and 5 from J; bases not matched to a gene: 16.

The V and J genes are TRBV7-2 and TRBJ2-3; D is undetermined. CDR1 SGHTA and CDR2 FQGNSA come from the germline V gene. Trimming took 0 bases from V and 6 from J, leaving 7 bases between them. The CDR3 runs to 13 residues. The CDR3 nucleotides read TGTGCCAGCAGCTTAGCCCCTCGGGATACGCAGTATTTT. Translation gives CASSLAPRDTQYF.

The rearrangement uses TRBV10-3 and TRBJ2-1; the match to TRBD2 covers 10 bases. The CDR3 runs to 16 residues. The germline gives CDR1 ENHRY, CDR2 SYGVKD. V gave up 0 bases and J gave up 8 bases; unmatched junction bases: 7. DNA of the CDR3: TGTGCCATCAGTGAGTCGACGAGCGGGAGGGCCGATGAGCAGTTCTTC. It specifies CAISESTSGRADEQFF.

The chain couples TRBV28 to TRBJ1-5; the D is unclear. This CDR3 contains 15 residues. Germline values: CDR1 MDHEN, CDR2 SYDVKM. With 6 bases removed from V and 4 bases from J, the gap between germline ends came to 16 bases. The CDR3 nucleotides are TGTGCCAGCAGACTGGCGGGGAGAACTAATCAGCCCCAGCATTTT. Translated: CASRLAGRTNQPQHF. Full variable domain (outside the CDR3, taken from reference TRBV28 and TRBJ1-5): DVKVTQSSRYLVKRTGEKVFLECVQDMDHENMFWYRQDPGLGLRLIYFSYDVKMKEKGDIPEGYSVSREKKERFSLILESASTNQTSMYLCASRLAGRTNQPQHFGDGTRLSIL.

The chain links TRBV6-6 to TRBJ1-1; the D gene is possibly TRBD1 (6 bases). Trimming took 7 bases from V and 10 from J, leaving 22 bases between them. Germline-derived CDR1 and CDR2 are MNHNY and SVGAGI (reference sequence). The length of the CDR3 is 14 residues. This CDR3 is CASTLRGGRDPAFF. The CDR3 DNA follows: TGTGCCAGCACTTTACGGGGGGGGCGGGATCCAGCTTTCTTT.

This sequence joins TRBV7-2 and TRBJ2-7, with 7 bases that match TRBD2. Per germline, CDR1 SGHTA and CDR2 FQGNSA. The CDR3 has 16 amino acids. J lost 2 bases, V lost 5 bases, and 12 bases had no gene match. This CDR3 reads CASSLLGGRATYEQYF. The CDR3 DNA follows: TGTGCCAGCAGCCTCCTGGGAGGGAGGGCCACCTACGAGCAGTACTTC.

Worth noting for this clone: Additional DNA sequences in this sample encode the identical CDR3. The chain links TRBV11-2 to TRBJ2-7; possible D gene TRBD2, 5 bases. Trimming removed 1 base from V and 4 bases from J, with 5 bases in between. Germline CDR1 reads SGHAT; CDR2 reads FQNNGV. The CDR3 contains 12 residues. The CDR3 sequence: CASSLAGYEQYF. The DNA of the CDR3 is TGTGCCAGCAGCTTAGCGGGGTACGAGCAGTACTTC.

V usage is TRBV6-5 and J usage is TRBJ1-1, with a possible D match to TRBD1 (5 bases). The CDR3 sequence is 15 residues long. The V end was cut by 2 bases, the J end by 5 bases, with 15 bases between. Germline V gives CDR1 MNHEY, CDR2 SVGAGI. The CDR3 DNA follows: TGTGCCAGCAGTTACGGCGGGGTCCGGGGGACTGAAGCTTTCTTT. Translating gives CASSYGGVRGTEAFF.

This clone came up once. V usage is TRBV6-5 and J usage is TRBJ1-4; a possible D gene is TRBD1 (6 bases). The CDR3 covers 13 residues. Germline CDR1 reads MNHEY; CDR2 reads SVGAGI. Between the trimmed V and J ends, which lost 5 bases and 8 bases, there was a span of 12 bases. CDR3 sequence: CASSARTAEKLFF. DNA for the CDR3: TGTGCCAGCAGTGCCCGGACAGCCGAAAAACTGTTTTTT.

This clone was observed a single time. CDR3 coding DNA: TGTGCCAGCAGCGAGCGAGGAGGGCAGCCCCAGCATTTT. Translating gives CASSERGGQPQHF. The rearrangement joins TRBV27 to TRBJ1-5; D gene uncertain. CDR3 size: 13 residues. Trimming took 6 bases from V and 7 from J, leaving 13 bases between them. The germline gives CDR1 MNHEY, CDR2 SMNVEV (reference sequence).

The chain has TRBV6-5 and TRBJ2-5; D may be TRBD1 (5 bases). Germline CDR1 is MNHEY and CDR2 is SVGAGI. The CDR3 totals 16 residues. V dropped 0 bases and J dropped 4 bases, with 15 bases sitting between them. CDR3 sequence: CASSYSWGRRRETQYF. In DNA, the CDR3 is TGTGCCAGCAGTTACTCGTGGGGCCGAAGGAGAGAGACCCAGTACTTC.

This chain joins TRBV29-1 and TRBJ2-2, with 12 bases that match TRBD1. The germline CDR1 and CDR2 sequences are SQVTM and ANQGSEA. The CDR3 has 14 residues. Trimming cost V 7 bases and J 5 bases; bases outside gene matches: 5. The CDR3 DNA reads TGCAGCGCCGGGACAGGGGGCTGGACCGGGGAGCTGTTTTTT. Protein: CSAGTGGWTGELFF.

The chain couples TRBV4-2 to TRBJ2-3, with 9 bases lining up with TRBD2. Germline V CDR1 and CDR2: LGHNA, YNFKEQ. V shed 7 bases, J shed 4 bases, and the junction held 18 bases outside the gene matches. This CDR3 has 18 residues. The CDR3 DNA is TGTGCCAGCACTAACGTAGGGAGGGGCGGGAGGGGAGCAGATACGCAGTATTTT. Translated: CASTNVGRGGRGADTQYF.